This T cell receptor (beta chain) stems from a study of T-cell memory formation after mild COVID-19. Study outcomes and limitations: A second wave of clones peaked on day 37, and their SARS-CoV-2 specificity went unconfirmed. Later expanders leaned CD4+, whereas day 15 to 85 contracting clones were balanced CD4/CD8.

Barcoded TCR alpha and TCR beta cDNA libraries with UMIs came from 5'RACE using constant-segment primers. TCRdb redid the calling of the 5' RACE reads with MiXCR, one entry per CDR3 protein. The repertoire has about 180,000 distinct CDR3 sequences, 16% of them found once; the top ten carry roughly 2.1%. This clonotype appeared a few times. The antigen remains undetermined. Germline assignment: CDR1 DFQATT and CDR2 SNEGSKA (reference sequence). With 3 bases removed from V and 2 bases from J, the gap between germline ends came to 16 bases. The CDR3 is 15 residues long. This receptor was taken from an adult woman who had mild COVID-19 (a few samples of this study predate the infection). Cell type and time point are not known. Source material: PBMCs or a T cell subset sorted from them (not recorded which). This chain uses TRBV20-1 with TRBJ1-1; possible D gene TRBD1, 5 bases. In DNA, the CDR3 is TGCAGTGCTAGTGGGATCGTCAGGGTAAACACTGAAGCTTTCTTT. This codes for CSASGIVRVNTEAFF.